These 21 T cell receptor beta chains share one sample of origin, sequenced in a study of cytomegalovirus exposure and HLA in healthy donors. PCR used 60 Vbeta primers and 13 Jbeta primers. Generated by immunoSEQ multiplex PCR, the TCRdb table keeps only in-frame clones and is missing some. The data show about 130,000 clones, about 80% seen once. The sequenced sample consisted of PBMCs. The receptors were gathered from a man younger than 40 in good health and CMV-seropositive.

J is TRBJ2-3 and V is TRBV5-1; 9 bases fit TRBD2. V was clipped by 0 bases and J by 3 bases; unmatched bases: 2. The CDR3 has 15 amino acids. CDR1 and CDR2 from the germline V gene are SGHRS and YFSETQ. The CDR3 sequence: CASSLGLADTDTQYF. DNA of the CDR3: TGCGCCAGCAGCTTGGGACTAGCGGATACAGATACGCAGTATTTT.

The chain combines TRBV11-2 with TRBJ2-7; D might be TRBD2 (5 bases). CDR3 length: 14 amino acids. The ends were cut back, 1 base at V and 4 bases at J, with 11 bases in the middle. Germline lookup yields CDR1 SGHAT and CDR2 FQNNGV. For the CDR3, the DNA is TGTGCCAGCAGCTTAGTTGGACTCCAATACGAGCAGTACTTC. Its protein is CASSLVGLQYEQYF.

The J gene is TRBJ2-3, the V gene TRBV28; D might be TRBD2 (5 bases). Between the trimmed V and J ends, which lost 8 bases and 4 bases, there was a span of 22 bases. CDR1 is MDHEN, CDR2 SYDVKM, per germline. The CDR3 is made up of 16 amino acids. In DNA form, the CDR3 reads TGTGCCAGCGTTCCTCTTTCGGGGATATTCGCAGATACGCAGTATTTT. This translates into CASVPLSGIFADTQYF.

V gene TRBV7-8 combines with J gene TRBJ2-7, with 10 positions matching TRBD2. The CDR3 covers 14 residues. V lost 5 bases to trimming and J lost 7 bases; unmatched junction nucleotides: 8. CDR1 and CDR2 from the germline V gene are SGHVS and FQNEAQ. The DNA for the CDR3 is TGTGCCAGCAGCCCCGTAGCGGGAGGTGGGGAGCAGTACTTC. Translation: CASSPVAGGGEQYF.

This sequence joins TRBV11-2 and TRBJ1-4; 11 bases agree with TRBD1. The CDR3 extends over 14 amino acids. Germline values: CDR1 SGHAT, CDR2 FQNNGV. J gave up 7 bases and V 6 bases, and 4 bases lay outside the gene matches. The CDR3 protein is CASSPGTGGEKLFF. CDR3 DNA sequence: TGTGCCAGCAGTCCCGGGACAGGGGGTGAAAAACTGTTTTTT.

The rearrangement links TRBV7-9 to TRBJ2-1; 7 bases match TRBD2. V was clipped by 8 bases and J by 8 bases; unmatched bases: 21. Germline V lookup: CDR1 SEHNR, CDR2 FQNEAQ (reference sequence). The CDR3 sequence is 17 residues long. CDR3 sequence: CASAGGGYLADIHEQFF. DNA of the CDR3: TGTGCCAGCGCCGGGGGAGGGTACCTAGCGGACATCCATGAGCAGTTCTTC. The full variable domain, with the rest looked up from reference TRBV7-9 and TRBJ2-1, is DTGVSQNPRHKITKRGQNVTFRCDPISEHNRLYWYRQTLGQGPEFLTYFQNEAQLEKSRLLSDRFSAERPKGSFSTLEIQRTEQGDSAMYLCASAGGGYLADIHEQFFGPGTRLTVL.

This chain links TRBV2 with TRBJ2-1; 8 bases are shared with TRBD2. CDR3 size: 19 residues. From germline, CDR1 is SNHLY and CDR2 FYNNEI. V was pared by 4 bases and J by 0 bases, with 14 bases of the junction left unmatched. CDR3 nucleotide sequence: TGTGCCAGCAGTGGAGGGTCATTCCGCGGGAGGAGCTCCTACAATGAGCAGTTCTTC. Translating gives CASSGGSFRGRSSYNEQFF.

The chain combines TRBV7-9 with TRBJ2-7, with 7 bases fitting TRBD2. The CDR3 runs 13 residues. Per germline, CDR1 SEHNR and CDR2 FQNEAQ (reference sequence). The V and J ends lost 5 bases and 2 bases, in that order; junction bases with no gene match: 3. DNA of the CDR3: TGTGCCAGCAGCCCTAGCGGAACCTACGAGCAGTACTTC. Its translation: CASSPSGTYEQYF.

The rearrangement joins TRBV7-3 to TRBJ2-3; 8 bases match TRBD2. Germline lookup yields CDR1 SGHTA and CDR2 FQGTGA. V shed 6 bases and J 4 bases; nucleotides not matched to a gene: 3. The CDR3 has 13 residues. The CDR3 region is CASRGTSSDTQYF. In DNA, the CDR3 is TGTGCCAGCAGGGGGACTAGTTCAGATACGCAGTATTTT.

This chain connects TRBV9 to TRBJ2-7; D remains unclear. CDR3 length: 11 residues. V was clipped by 2 bases and J by 6 bases, with 6 bases between them. Per the germline V gene, CDR1 is SGDLS and CDR2 is YYNGEE. The CDR3 protein is CASSVLFEQYF. Written as DNA, the CDR3 is TGTGCCAGCAGCGTCCTATTCGAGCAGTACTTC.

This clone was seen more than once but under ten times. This sequence joins TRBV14 and TRBJ2-7, with 7 bases lining up with TRBD2. J gave up 0 bases and V 2 bases, and 10 bases lay outside the gene matches. This CDR3 has 17 residues. The germline CDR1 and CDR2 sequences are SGHDN and FVKESK. The CDR3 DNA sequence: TGTGCCAGCAGCCAACTACCAGGATGGGGGGGCTCCTACGAGCAGTACTTC. Amino acid sequence: CASSQLPGWGGSYEQYF.

This chain links TRBV6-1 with TRBJ2-7; D uncertain. V shed 4 bases and J shed 3 bases, with 7 bases lying between them. The CDR3 covers 12 residues. Germline V gene data show CDR1 as MNHNS and CDR2 as SASEGT. CDR3 sequence: CASSAPYYEQYF. The CDR3 DNA reads as TGTGCCAGCAGTGCACCCTACTACGAGCAGTACTTC.

This clone was observed a handful of times. The rearrangement uses TRBV4-3 and TRBJ1-2; TRBD1 agrees at 7 bases. The CDR3 covers 14 residues. Germline-derived CDR1 and CDR2 are LGHNA and YSLEER. The V gene end was trimmed by 0 bases and the J gene end by 10 bases; junction bases not matched to a gene: 8. The CDR3 DNA reads as TGCGCCAGCAGCCAAGATTTGAGACAGGGTCCCTACACCTTC. This gives the protein CASSQDLRQGPYTF.

The J gene is TRBJ1-1, the V gene TRBV29-1; possible D gene TRBD1, 5 bases. Germline CDR1 is SQVTM and CDR2 is ANQGSEA. Between the trimmed V and J ends, which lost 7 bases and 5 bases, there was a span of 11 bases. The CDR3 sequence is 11 residues long. CDR3 in amino acids: CSAKQVTEAFF. The CDR3 coding sequence is TGCAGCGCTAAACAGGTTACTGAAGCTTTCTTT.

The chain uses TRBV5-5 and TRBJ1-5, with a tentative D call TRBD1 (5 bases). Trimming removed 4 bases at V and 5 bases at J, with 13 bases between. Per germline, CDR1 SGHKS and CDR2 YYEKEE (reference sequence). This CDR3 region has 14 residues. CDR3 DNA sequence: TGTGCCAGCAGCAGGGGACTCCAATATCAGCCCCAGCATTTT. Translation gives CASSRGLQYQPQHF.

This clone appeared once. This chain connects TRBV28 to TRBJ1-2; the D gene is possibly TRBD1 (6 bases). The CDR3 has 14 residues. The germline V and J ends were trimmed by 6 bases and 5 bases, with 16 bases remaining between them. Germline values: CDR1 MDHEN, CDR2 SYDVKM. The CDR3: CASSPAGGRYGYTF. The CDR3, as DNA: TGTGCCAGCAGCCCCGCGGGGGGCCGGTATGGCTACACCTTC.

This clone was seen a few times. The chain links TRBV9 to TRBJ1-5; D not resolved. V was cut by 0 bases and J by 4 bases, with 5 bases left in between. The germline V gene has CDR1 SGDLS and CDR2 YYNGEE. The CDR3 spans 13 residues. CDR3: CASSVGQNQPQHF. CDR3 nucleotides: TGTGCCAGCAGCGTAGGTCAGAATCAGCCCCAGCATTTT. Combining the CDR3 with reference TRBV9 and TRBJ1-5 gives the whole variable domain DSGVTQTPKHLITATGQRVTLRCSPRSGDLSVYWYQQSLDQGLQFLIQYYNGEERAKGNILERFSAQQFPDLHSELNLSSLELGDSALYFCASSVGQNQPQHFGDGTRLSIL.

V and J are TRBV6-5 and TRBJ1-2; no firm D call. Germline-derived CDR1 and CDR2 are MNHEY and SVGAGI. Trimming took off 3 bases at V and 4 bases at J, with 12 bases between the two ends. This CDR3 is 14 amino acids long. The DNA for the CDR3 is TGTGCCAGCAGTTATCCCGGGAGTGCCTATGGCTACACCTTC. Protein sequence: CASSYPGSAYGYTF.

V and J are TRBV4-1 and TRBJ2-5, with D hard to call. The CDR3 is 14 residues long. From germline, CDR1 is MGHRA and CDR2 YSYEKL. The germline V and J ends were trimmed by 4 bases and 5 bases, with 14 bases remaining between them. CDR3 sequence reads: CASSPRSNGETQYF. The CDR3 nucleotides read TGCGCCAGCAGCCCCCGGTCCAACGGGGAGACCCAGTACTTC.

This chain links TRBV13 with TRBJ1-1; tentatively, D is TRBD1 (5 bases). Germline values: CDR1 PRHDT, CDR2 FYEKMQ (reference sequence). The CDR3 spans 12 residues. V was clipped by 5 bases and J by 6 bases, with 10 bases between them. This CDR3 reads CASSARVSEAFF. Here the CDR3 DNA reads TGTGCCAGCAGCGCCAGGGTTTCTGAAGCTTTCTTT.

The chain joins TRBV4-1 to TRBJ2-3, with 7 bases fitting TRBD2. Germline CDR1 is MGHRA and CDR2 is YSYEKL. The CDR3 is 14 residues long. The trim removed 3 bases at V and 4 bases at J, leaving 4 bases unmatched. CDR3 loop: CASSQAGAADTQYF. The CDR3 nucleotides read TGCGCCAGCAGCCAGGCGGGAGCCGCAGATACGCAGTATTTT.